These T cell receptor beta chains were read from a single sample in a study of cytomegalovirus exposure and HLA in healthy donors. TCRdb's copy holds only in-frame clones and misses some; the assay was immunoSEQ multiplex PCR. The table includes around 110,000 clones, more than 60% detected once. The source material was PBMCs. Receptors were obtained from a man aged 40-55 years in good health and CMV-seronegative. The CDR3 runs from the conserved cysteine through the conserved F or W. D genes are given only for firm matches. Where a row states a size, it is once, few, many or the class of an expanded clone; other rows omit it.

-,TRBV7-3,TRBD1,TRBJ1-2,TGTGCCAGCAGCCAGCGACAGGGCTCCGGCTACACCTTC,CASSQRQGSGYTF
-,TRBV29-1,TRBD2,TRBJ2-1,TGCAGCGTTGCCGGCCTAGCGGGGGGGGATCAGTTCTTC,CSVAGLAGGDQFF
-,TRBV18,-,TRBJ1-1,TGTGCCAGCTCAGAGACAGTTAACACTGAAGCTTTCTTT,CASSETVNTEAFF
-,TRBV18,-,TRBJ2-5,TGTGCCAGCTCACCACCGGGTTCCGGGGAGACCCAGTACTTC,CASSPPGSGETQYF
-,TRBV27,-,TRBJ2-4,TGTGCCAGCAGCTCGATGGAGGGGGGGGAAGCCAAAAACATTCAGTACTTC,CASSSMEGGEAKNIQYF
few,TRBV7-2,-,TRBJ1-6,TGTGCCAGCAGCTCCCGGGGACTCTCGCGCGCTTCACCCCTCCACTTT,CASSSRGLSRASPLHF
-,TRBV29-1,TRBD1,TRBJ1-2,TGCAGCGACGCTGAAGCCTTTACCGGACAGGGTTGTGGCTACACCTTC,CSDAEAFTGQGCGYTF
few,TRBV18,-,TRBJ1-2,TGTGCCAGCTCAACAGACCCTAACTATGGCTACACCTTC,CASSTDPNYGYTF
-,TRBV28,TRBD1,TRBJ1-2,TGTGCCAGCAGCCCCCCCTTAGGACAGGGGAACTATGGCTACACCTTC,CASSPPLGQGNYGYTF
-,TRBV15,-,TRBJ1-3,TGTGCCACCAGCATAAGGGGGGGAAACACCATATATTTT,CATSIRGGNTIYF
-,TRBV7-3,-,TRBJ2-2,TGTGCCAGCAGCTTAACCAGTTACACCGGGGAGCTGTTTTTT,CASSLTSYTGELFF
-,TRBV5-5,TRBD2,TRBJ2-3,TGTGCCAGCAGCTTCCTGGGACTAGCGGGGGGGCGAAGCACAGATACGCAGTATTTT,CASSFLGLAGGRSTDTQYF
-,TRBV6-5,TRBD1,TRBJ1-5,TGTGCCAGCAGCTCTTTTGGGACAGACAATCAGCCCCAGCATTTT,CASSSFGTDNQPQHF
-,TRBV19,-,TRBJ1-3,TGTGCCAGTAGTCCTCAAGCTCAAATAGGAAACACCATATATTTT,CASSPQAQIGNTIYF
-,TRBV27,-,TRBJ2-1,TGTGCCAGCAGTCCCCGGACAGCAGGATCCTACAATGAGCAGTTCTTC,CASSPRTAGSYNEQFF
once,TRBV28,-,TRBJ2-2,TGTGCCAGCAGGCAGGGACTGAACACCGGGGAGCTGTTTTTT,CASRQGLNTGELFF
few,TRBV7-9,TRBD1,TRBJ1-1,TGTGCCAGCAGCTACAGGGGGCAAACTGAAGCTTTCTTT,CASSYRGQTEAFF